The source of this T cell receptor beta chain is a study of shared clonotypes between healthy human individuals. Overall study results and limits: Clonotypes shared by all four sorted-subset donors had higher generation probabilities than non-shared clonotypes. Rarefaction analysis demonstrated incomplete sorted-subset sequencing notwithstanding large depth.

As concerns this clone: What it recognizes is unknown.

Genomic DNA belonging to each subset was distributed in equal measure over several immunoSEQ plates. Only in-frame clones appear in the TCRdb table, and some are missing; sequencing was by immunoSEQ multiplex PCR. The profile shows about 380,000 clones, just over 95% of them singletons. The receptor was derived from a man younger than 45 in good health. What was sequenced was memory CD8+ T cells sorted from blood. Subset in this sample: CD45RO+ cells pooled with CCR7-negative TemRA cells.

The CDR3 nucleotides read TGTGCCAGCAGCTTACCGGGACTAGCGGGGAATGAGCAGTTCTTC. Translated: CASSLPGLAGNEQFF. This chain uses TRBV5-4 with TRBJ2-1; TRBD2 agrees at 13 bases. The CDR3 consists of 15 residues. Looked up from germline, CDR1 is SGHNT and CDR2 is YYREEE (reference sequence). V was pared by 2 bases and J by 7 bases, with 3 bases of the junction left unmatched.